This TCR beta chain came from a study of shared clonotypes between healthy human individuals. The CDR3 covers 14 residues. The V end lost 5 bases, the J end lost 2 bases, and 13 bases lay between the germline ends. CDR1 and CDR2 (germline): MNHEY, SVGAGI. Findings and caveats of the study: Lower generation probabilities were found for non-shared clonotypes than for those shared by all four donors. Relative to memory subsets, naive subsets generally showed larger estimated richness.

The assay was immunoSEQ multiplex PCR, and TCRdb's table has in-frame clones only and misses some. The table lists roughly 2.6 million clones, over 85% of them singletons. Notes on this clone: Its antigen is unknown.

The genes are TRBV6-5 and TRBJ2-7, with D perhaps given as TRBD1 or TRBD2 (6 bases each). The sample comprised naive CD4+ T cells sorted from blood. The subset is: CD45RA+ positively selected. This TCR was recovered from a man between 18 and 35 years old in good health. Written as DNA, the CDR3 is TGTGCCAGCAGTAGGGGGGTAGGGGCCTACGAGCAGTACTTC. Translated, it gives CASSRGVGAYEQYF.